The 21 T cell receptor beta chains in this list originate from one sample, sequenced in a study of blood T cell repertoires in COVID-19. The method was immunoSEQ multiplex PCR; TCRdb's version includes in-frame clones alone and lacks a portion of them. The data contain about 140,000 clones, around 88% of them singletons. Material: peripheral blood. These receptors were obtained from a woman aged 55-69 years with acute or convalescent COVID-19.

The V call is TRBV2, the J call TRBJ1-2; 8 bases are a match to TRBD1. Germline CDR1 and CDR2: SNHLY and FYNNEI. Unmatched junction bases numbered 6, after V lost 7 bases and J lost 8 bases. The CDR3 contains 12 residues. Here the CDR3 DNA reads TGTGCCAGCATTCAGGGGGCGGACGGCTACACCTTC. It is translated as CASIQGADGYTF.

The chain recombines TRBV7-9 with TRBJ1-2; 8 positions agree with TRBD1. CDR3 length equals 19 residues. Losses at the gene ends were 1 base for V and 2 bases for J; bases not matched to a gene: 15. Germline values: CDR1 SEHNR, CDR2 FQNEAQ (reference sequence). The CDR3 protein is CASSLDPSTRTGKNYGYTF. CDR3 DNA: TGTGCCAGCAGCTTAGACCCTAGCACCCGGACAGGGAAGAACTATGGCTACACCTTC.

The V call is TRBV5-1, the J call TRBJ1-2, with a tentative D call TRBD1 (6 bases). The length of the CDR3 is 15 residues. Looked up from germline, CDR1 is SGHRS and CDR2 is YFSETQ. Trimming shortened V by 0 bases and J by 3 bases, and 12 bases separated the two germline ends. CDR3 DNA: TGCGCCAGCAGCTTGGGGGATACAGGGTACTATGGCTACACCTTC. It codes for CASSLGDTGYYGYTF.

The genes are TRBV9 and TRBJ2-7, with TRBD1 as a possible D gene (5 bases). Trimming took 8 bases from V and 6 from J, leaving 18 bases between them. The CDR3 spans 13 residues. The germline V gene has CDR1 SGDLS and CDR2 YYNGEE. CDR3 region: CARMLRQPPEQYF. The CDR3 DNA is TGTGCCAGGATGTTAAGACAGCCCCCCGAGCAGTACTTC.

CDR3 protein: CASSYSNTGGNYGYTF. The CDR3 DNA reads as TGTGCCAGCAGTTACTCGAACACCGGGGGTAACTATGGCTACACCTTC. V usage is TRBV6-5 and J usage is TRBJ1-2; a weak D match, TRBD1 (5 bases). There are 16 residues in the CDR3. Germline V gene data show CDR1 as MNHEY and CDR2 as SVGAGI. Trimming left V 0 bases short and J 1 base short, with 12 bases between.

This chain joins TRBV7-6 and TRBJ1-1; 10 nucleotides match TRBD1. Germline CDR1 reads SGHVS; CDR2 reads FNYEAQ. The CDR3 contains 14 residues. The junction had 2 bases not matched to a gene; V was cut back by 6 bases and J by 1 base. As DNA, the CDR3 is TGTGCCAGCAGGCGGGACAGGGGGAACACTGAAGCTTTCTTT. Translated: CASRRDRGNTEAFF.

V and J are TRBV7-2 and TRBJ2-3; perhaps TRBD1 as D (6 bases). The CDR3 loop spans 12 amino acids. Between the trimmed V and J ends, which lost 5 bases and 6 bases, there was a span of 9 bases. Germline lookup yields CDR1 SGHTA and CDR2 FQGNSA. CDR3 protein: CASSVRGDTQYF. The CDR3 DNA reads TGTGCCAGCAGCGTGAGGGGGGATACGCAGTATTTT. Combining the CDR3 with reference TRBV7-2 and TRBJ2-3 gives the whole variable domain GAGVSQSPSNKVTEKGKDVELRCDPISGHTALYWYRQSLGQGLEFLIYFQGNSAPDKSGLPSDRFSAERTGGSVSTLTIQRTQQEDSAVYLCASSVRGDTQYFGPGTRLTVL.

V and J are TRBV19 and TRBJ1-3, with D tentatively TRBD1 (5 bases). The CDR3 contains 14 residues. Germline-derived CDR1 and CDR2 are LNHDA and SQIVND (reference sequence). V gave up 6 bases and J gave up 6 bases, with 15 bases separating them. This CDR3 is CASRDLKGSNTIYF. CDR3 sequence (DNA): TGTGCCAGTAGGGATTTAAAGGGGTCAAACACCATATATTTT.

The chain joins TRBV30 to TRBJ2-7, with a weak D call TRBD1 (5 bases). V was shortened by 8 bases and J by 3 bases, with 17 bases between the two germline ends. The CDR3 totals 13 residues. Looked up from germline, CDR1 is GTSNPN and CDR2 is SVGIG (reference sequence). CDR3 in amino acids: CAAHRGPHYEQYF. CDR3 bases: TGTGCCGCACATAGGGGCCCCCACTACGAGCAGTACTTC.

The chain has TRBV12-5 and TRBJ2-3; D is perhaps TRBD1 (5 bases). This CDR3 region has 18 residues. Germline V lookup: CDR1 LGHNT, CDR2 FRNRAP. The V and J ends lost 0 bases and 0 bases respectively, with 16 bases between them. CDR3 sequence (DNA): TGTGCTAGTGGTTTGGTACAGGACGGAGAATTTAGCACAGATACGCAGTATTTT. Translating it yields CASGLVQDGEFSTDTQYF.

A remark on this clone: Other DNA sequences of this sample code for an identical CDR3. The chain couples TRBV10-3 to TRBJ1-1, with 7 nucleotides matching TRBD1. The CDR3 has 14 residues. The junction had 2 bases not matched to a gene; V was cut back by 4 bases and J by 0 bases. CDR1 ENHRY and CDR2 SYGVKD come from the germline V gene. DNA for the CDR3: TGTGCCATCAGTGGGGGACAGTTGAACACTGAAGCTTTCTTT. It encodes CAISGGQLNTEAFF.

The CDR3 protein is CASSHPGLRGDTDTQYF. The CDR3 DNA reads TGCGCCAGCAGCCATCCGGGACTTCGGGGAGATACGGATACGCAGTATTTT. The rearrangement joins TRBV4-1 to TRBJ2-3; a possible D gene is TRBD2 (6 bases). The V end was cut by 3 bases, the J end by 6 bases, with 22 bases between. The germline V gene encodes CDR1 MGHRA and CDR2 YSYEKL. The CDR3 loop spans 17 amino acids.

The chain carries TRBV2 and TRBJ2-7, with 8 bases aligning to TRBD1. V lost 6 bases and J lost 4; bases outside the gene matches: 8. Germline V CDR1 and CDR2: SNHLY, FYNNEI. The CDR3 totals 14 residues. The CDR3 DNA reads as TGTGCCAGCAGAGAGACAGGGGCAGATTACGAGCAGTACTTC. This codes for CASRETGADYEQYF. Drawing the rest from reference TRBV2 and TRBJ2-7, the complete variable domain is EPEVTQTPSHQVTQMGQEVILRCVPISNHLYFYWYRQILGQKVEFLVSFYNNEISEKSEIFDDQFSVERPDGSNFTLKIRSTKLEDSAMYFCASRETGADYEQYFGPGTRLTVT.

A single count supports this clone. This chain joins TRBV18 and TRBJ1-5; 8 positions match TRBD1. Losses at the gene ends were 1 base for V and 3 bases for J; bases not matched to a gene: 8. The germline gives CDR1 KGHSH, CDR2 LQKENI. This CDR3 is 17 amino acids long. Here the CDR3 DNA reads TGTGCCAGCTCACCACAATCGGGACAGGACGCCAATCAGCCCCAGCATTTT. Amino acid sequence: CASSPQSGQDANQPQHF.

About this clone itself: Germline and junction disagree at one end, which may indicate a read error. The chain employs TRBV14 and TRBJ2-5; no clear D gene. Germline CDR1 reads SGHDN; CDR2 reads FVKESK. The CDR3 length is 14 residues. The CDR3 is CASSQDRLQGTQYF. DNA for the CDR3: TGTGCCAGCAGCCAAGACAGGCTACAAGGGACCCAGTACTTC. Based on the CDR3 plus reference TRBV14 and TRBJ2-5, the full variable domain is EAGVTQFPSHSVIEKGQTVTLRCDPISGHDNLYWYRRVMGKEIKFLLHFVKESKQDESGMPNNRFLAERTGGTYSTLKVQPAELEDSGVYFCASSQDRLQGTQYFGPGTRLLVL.

A single count supports this clone. CDR3 protein: CASSLKQGPYDGYTF. The DNA of the CDR3 is TGTGCCAGCAGCTTAAAGCAGGGGCCGTATGATGGCTACACCTTC. The chain has TRBV7-2 and TRBJ1-2; perhaps TRBD1 as D (6 bases). The CDR3 sequence is 15 residues long. V lost 2 bases and J 6 bases, leaving 16 bases between the germline ends. Germline CDR1 is SGHTA and CDR2 is FQGNSA.

This clone was recorded only once. The gene calls are TRBV20-1 and TRBJ2-3; D uncertain. The CDR3 sequence is 10 residues long. From germline, CDR1 is DFQATT and CDR2 SNEGSKA (reference sequence). The V end lost 3 bases, the J end lost 9 bases, and 7 bases lay between the germline ends. CDR3 nucleotide sequence: TGCAGTGCTAGTTACCGGACGCAGTATTTT. Its translation is CSASYRTQYF.

This clone was seen just once. This chain connects TRBV7-8 to TRBJ2-1, with D perhaps TRBD2 (6 bases). The CDR3 is made up of 15 amino acids. Deletions cut 5 bases from V and 7 bases from J, with 18 bases between. CDR1 SGHVS and CDR2 FQNEAQ come from the germline V gene. The DNA for the CDR3 is TGTGCCAGCAGCCTCCGTGATGGCGGGGAGAATGAGCAGTTCTTC. As protein: CASSLRDGGENEQFF.

This rearrangement joins TRBV2 to TRBJ1-1; D might be TRBD1 (5 bases). Trimming took off 6 bases at V and 5 bases at J, with 16 bases between the two ends. CDR1 and CDR2 from the germline V gene are SNHLY and FYNNEI. The CDR3 loop spans 14 amino acids. The CDR3 sequence is CASSALAGGTEAFF. CDR3 sequence (DNA): TGTGCCAGCAGCGCCCTGGCGGGGGGGACTGAAGCTTTCTTT. The complete variable domain, with remaining parts taken from reference TRBV2 and TRBJ1-1, reads EPEVTQTPSHQVTQMGQEVILRCVPISNHLYFYWYRQILGQKVEFLVSFYNNEISEKSEIFDDQFSVERPDGSNFTLKIRSTKLEDSAMYFCASSALAGGTEAFFGQGTRLTVV.

The chain recombines TRBV6-5 with TRBJ1-3; D unresolved. V lost 8 bases to trimming and J lost 0 bases, with 11 bases between them. Per germline, CDR1 MNHEY and CDR2 SVGAGI. The CDR3 consists of 14 residues. The CDR3 DNA reads TGTGCCAGCCTGGCTTCAAGCTCTGGAAACACCATATATTTT. Its translation: CASLASSSGNTIYF.

This sequence joins TRBV5-1 and TRBJ2-5; tentatively, D is TRBD1 (5 bases). The CDR3 is 16 residues long. Germline CDR1 reads SGHRS; CDR2 reads YFSETQ. V gave up 3 bases and J gave up 5 bases, with 20 bases separating them. In DNA form, the CDR3 reads TGCGCCAGCAGCTCGCACGCGCAGGGTGAAATGGAGACCCAGTACTTC. Its translation: CASSSHAQGEMETQYF.